These 19 T cell receptor beta chains came from one sample sequenced in a study of T cell changes during pregnancy in multiple sclerosis. TCRdb's copy holds only in-frame clones and misses some; the assay was immunoSEQ multiplex PCR. The sample contains about 85,000 clones, roughly nine tenths of which appear only once. Sample: peripheral blood, taken in the first trimester of pregnancy. All receptors come from a female donor with multiple sclerosis, enrolled in a pregnancy study.

This rearrangement joins TRBV4-2 to TRBJ2-3; 7 positions match TRBD2. Looked up from germline, CDR1 is LGHNA and CDR2 is YNFKEQ. The CDR3 has 17 amino acids. J gave up 0 bases and V 0 bases, and 6 bases lay outside the gene matches. CDR3 in DNA: TGTGCCAGCAGCCAAGATCTGGCTAGCGGAAGCACAGATACGCAGTATTTT. It codes for CASSQDLASGSTDTQYF.

There are a few counts of this clone. The rearrangement joins TRBV7-9 to TRBJ1-2; TRBD1 might be the D (6 bases). CDR3 length: 16 residues. Germline V gives CDR1 SEHNR, CDR2 FQNEAQ (reference sequence). V was shortened by 3 bases and J by 7 bases, with 21 bases between the two germline ends. In DNA form, the CDR3 reads TGTGCCAGCAGCTTCGAAGGGGGTGATCCCCTCCTTGGCTACACCTTC. This codes for CASSFEGGDPLLGYTF.

This chain uses TRBV4-1 with TRBJ2-1, with a weak D call TRBD1 (5 bases). Germline lookup yields CDR1 MGHRA and CDR2 YSYEKL. This CDR3 is 16 amino acids long. V dropped 3 bases and J dropped 0 bases, with 12 bases sitting between them. The CDR3 nucleotides read TGCGCCAGCAGCCAGCCACAGGCCAGCTCCTACAATGAGCAGTTCTTC. Translation gives CASSQPQASSYNEQFF.

The rearrangement joins TRBV23-1 to TRBJ2-7; no clear D gene. TRBV23-1 is treated as an ORF (open reading frame) with a function not yet certain. Deletions cut 8 bases from V and 6 bases from J, with 20 bases between. The CDR3 spans 14 residues. CDR3 nucleotide sequence: TGCGCCAGCTCCCGGAGAGATTGTACGAGCGAGCAGTACTTC. Residues: CASSRRDCTSEQYF.

This clone has only one observation. J is TRBJ1-1 and V is TRBV30, with a possible D match to TRBD1 (6 bases). The germline gives CDR1 GTSNPN, CDR2 SVGIG (reference sequence). V lost 0 bases and J lost 5, with 10 bases in between. The CDR3 spans 13 residues. CDR3 nucleotide sequence: TGTGCCTGGAGTGTACAAAGGGGGACTGAAGCTTTCTTT. Its translation: CAWSVQRGTEAFF.

The gene calls are TRBV30 and TRBJ1-5, with 7 bases fitting TRBD1. V shed 3 bases, J shed 4 bases, and the junction held 3 bases outside the gene matches. Germline assignment: CDR1 GTSNPN and CDR2 SVGIG (reference sequence). This CDR3 has 13 residues. CDR3 sequence reads: CAWRTGLNQPQHF. The CDR3 DNA reads as TGTGCCTGGAGGACAGGGCTAAATCAGCCCCAGCATTTT.

This rearrangement joins TRBV6-6 to TRBJ2-6, with D perhaps matching TRBD1 (6 bases). The CDR3 extends over 14 amino acids. CDR1 and CDR2 from the germline V gene are MNHNY and SVGAGI (reference sequence). V was clipped by 6 bases and J by 2 bases, with 8 bases between them. Written as DNA, the CDR3 is TGTGCCAGCAGCACAGGGACTGGGGCCAACGTCCTGACTTTC. Its protein product is CASSTGTGANVLTF.

V is TRBV5-6 and J is TRBJ2-1; TRBD2 matches 7 bases. The CDR3 consists of 15 residues. J gave up 6 bases and V 3 bases, and 9 bases lay outside the gene matches. Germline V gene lookup returns CDR1 SGHDT and CDR2 YYEEEE. CDR3 coding DNA: TGTGCCAGCAGCTCGGAGTGGGAGGGGTTCAATGAGCAGTTCTTC. Its translation is CASSSEWEGFNEQFF.

V usage is TRBV18 and J usage is TRBJ1-4; 9 nucleotides align to TRBD1. Unmatched junction bases numbered 12, after V lost 4 bases and J lost 6 bases. The length of the CDR3 is 17 residues. CDR1 KGHSH and CDR2 LQKENI come from the germline V gene. The CDR3 nucleotides read TGTGCCAGCTCACAAGACATAACAGGGGGCGGATATGAAAAACTGTTTTTT. Its protein is CASSQDITGGGYEKLFF.

V gene TRBV2 combines with J gene TRBJ1-6, with D perhaps matching TRBD1 (5 bases). This CDR3 has 14 amino acids. CDR1 SNHLY and CDR2 FYNNEI come from the germline V gene. V was shortened by 0 bases and J by 10 bases, with 10 bases between the two germline ends. The CDR3 is CASSEAPRGSPLHF. The CDR3 bases are TGTGCCAGCAGTGAAGCGCCTAGGGGATCACCCCTCCACTTT. Full variable domain (rest looked up from reference TRBV2 and TRBJ1-6): EPEVTQTPSHQVTQMGQEVILRCVPISNHLYFYWYRQILGQKVEFLVSFYNNEISEKSEIFDDQFSVERPDGSNFTLKIRSTKLEDSAMYFCASSEAPRGSPLHFGNGTRLTVT.

J is TRBJ1-2 and V is TRBV27; D is unresolved. Trimming took 4 bases from V and 1 from J, leaving 16 bases between them. Germline V gene sequence: CDR1 MNHEY, CDR2 SMNVEV (reference sequence). This CDR3 is 16 amino acids long. The CDR3 DNA is TGTGCCAGCAGTTGGTCCCGAGGGAGTAATAACTATGGCTACACCTTC. Residues: CASSWSRGSNNYGYTF.

CDR3 protein: CASSFPGSYEQYF. The CDR3 DNA sequence: TGTGCCAGCAGTTTTCCCGGCTCCTACGAGCAGTACTTC. V usage is TRBV27 and J usage is TRBJ2-7, with D unresolved. Per the germline V gene, CDR1 is MNHEY and CDR2 is SMNVEV (reference sequence). This CDR3 is 13 amino acids long. Trimming cost V 3 bases and J 0 bases, with 6 bases left between them.

The CDR3 sequence is CASSPMWGQEEKLFF. The CDR3 coding sequence is TGTGCCAGCAGTCCAATGTGGGGGCAGGAAGAAAAACTGTTTTTT. This chain joins TRBV28 and TRBJ1-4; D possibly corresponds to TRBD1 (6 bases). This CDR3 has 15 amino acids. CDR1 is MDHEN and CDR2 is SYDVKM in the germline V gene. The germline V and J ends were trimmed by 5 bases and 8 bases, with 18 bases remaining between them.

The V call is TRBV7-9, the J call TRBJ2-5, with TRBD2 matching over 15 bases. V was clipped by 3 bases and J by 5 bases; unmatched bases: 7. CDR1 is SEHNR and CDR2 is FQNEAQ in the germline V gene (reference sequence). The CDR3 runs to 17 residues. The CDR3 spells CASSFRTSGRASETQYF. CDR3 DNA: TGTGCCAGCAGCTTCCGGACTAGCGGGAGGGCCTCGGAGACCCAGTACTTC.

J is TRBJ2-1 and V is TRBV7-9, with a tentative D call TRBD2 (6 bases). The germline V gene has CDR1 SEHNR and CDR2 FQNEAQ (reference sequence). The V and J ends lost 5 bases and 10 bases respectively, with 18 bases between them. The CDR3 covers 14 residues. CDR3 protein: CASSAKAGLVEQFF. The DNA of the CDR3 is TGTGCCAGCAGCGCCAAAGCGGGCCTGGTCGAGCAGTTCTTC.

The J gene is TRBJ2-7, the V gene TRBV30; the D gene is possibly TRBD1 (6 bases). Trimming stripped 3 bases from V and 3 bases from J, with 6 bases between. The CDR3 runs 11 residues. CDR1 and CDR2 from the germline V gene are GTSNPN and SVGIG (reference sequence). CDR3 sequence reads: CAWRQGYEQYF. CDR3 in DNA: TGTGCCTGGAGACAGGGCTACGAGCAGTACTTC.

This chain links TRBV6-1 with TRBJ2-7; D perhaps matches TRBD1 (5 bases). Trimming removed 2 bases at V and 0 bases at J, with 14 bases between. Germline V gives CDR1 MNHNS, CDR2 SASEGT. The CDR3 loop spans 16 amino acids. The CDR3 protein is CASSELLTDSSYEQYF. As DNA, the CDR3 is TGTGCCAGCAGTGAACTCTTAACAGACAGCTCCTACGAGCAGTACTTC.

The rearrangement links TRBV6-5 to TRBJ1-1; D gene unclear. The CDR3 consists of 13 residues. The germline V and J ends were trimmed by 6 bases and 3 bases, with 11 bases remaining between them. Looked up from germline, CDR1 is MNHEY and CDR2 is SVGAGI. This CDR3 is CASREVGDTEAFF. The CDR3 nucleotides read TGTGCCAGCAGGGAGGTGGGCGACACTGAAGCTTTCTTT.

The chain links TRBV30 to TRBJ2-1; 13 nucleotides match TRBD2. CDR3 size: 13 residues. CDR1 GTSNPN and CDR2 SVGIG come from the germline V gene (reference sequence). With 3 bases clipped from V and 7 bases from J, the junction kept 0 bases outside the gene matches. DNA of the CDR3: TGTGCCTGGAGACTAGCGGGAGGGAATGAGCAGTTCTTC. Translating gives CAWRLAGGNEQFF.